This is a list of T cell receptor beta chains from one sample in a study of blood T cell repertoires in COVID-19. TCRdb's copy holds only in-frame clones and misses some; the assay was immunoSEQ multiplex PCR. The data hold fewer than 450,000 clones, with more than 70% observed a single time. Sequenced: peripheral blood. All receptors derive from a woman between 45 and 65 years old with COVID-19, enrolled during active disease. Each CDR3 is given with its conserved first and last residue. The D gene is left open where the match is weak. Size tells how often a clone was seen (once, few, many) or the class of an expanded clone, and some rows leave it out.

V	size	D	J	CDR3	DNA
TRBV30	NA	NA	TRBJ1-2	CAWMKGVYGYTF	TGTGCCTGGATGAAGGGGGTCTATGGCTACACCTTC
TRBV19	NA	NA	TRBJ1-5	CASSRGRTGNQPQHF	TGTGCCAGTAGTAGGGGAAGAACAGGGAATCAGCCCCAGCATTTT
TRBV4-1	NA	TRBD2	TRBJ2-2	CASRKGASGGNTGELFF	TGCGCCAGCCGCAAGGGGGCTAGCGGGGGCAACACCGGGGAGCTGTTTTTT
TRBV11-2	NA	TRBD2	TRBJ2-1	CASSLGLSGGAWGNEQFF	TGTGCCAGCAGCTTAGGTCTTAGCGGGGGGGCCTGGGGAAATGAGCAGTTCTTC
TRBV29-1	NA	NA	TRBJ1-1	CSAPDGNGNTEAFF	TGCAGCGCCCCCGACGGGAACGGGAACACTGAAGCTTTCTTT
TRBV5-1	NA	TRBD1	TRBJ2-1	CASSPPGQGVQFF	TGCGCCAGCAGCCCCCCGGGACAGGGTGTGCAGTTCTTC
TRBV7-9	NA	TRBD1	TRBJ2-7	CASSSGQGISYEQYF	TGTGCCAGCAGCTCGGGACAGGGGATTTCCTACGAGCAGTACTTC
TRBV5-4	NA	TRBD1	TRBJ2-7	CASSKGQGPYEQYF	TGTGCCAGCAGCAAGGGACAGGGTCCCTACGAGCAGTACTTC
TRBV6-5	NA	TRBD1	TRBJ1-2	CASRPGTGLHWGYTF	TGTGCCAGCAGGCCCGGGACAGGGCTCCATTGGGGCTACACCTTC
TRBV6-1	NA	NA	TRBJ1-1	CASSENTMSNTEAFF	TGTGCCAGCAGTGAAAACACGATGTCGAACACTGAAGCTTTCTTT
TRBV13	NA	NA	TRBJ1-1	CASSKGVLEAFF	TGTGCCAGCAGTAAGGGGGTACTTGAAGCTTTCTTT
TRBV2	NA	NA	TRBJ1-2	CASSESDRYYYGYTF	TGTGCCAGCAGTGAGTCAGACAGATACTACTATGGCTACACCTTC
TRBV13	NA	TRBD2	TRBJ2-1	CASSLAGGPYNEQFF	TGTGCCAGCAGCTTAGCGGGGGGGCCCTACAATGAGCAGTTCTTC
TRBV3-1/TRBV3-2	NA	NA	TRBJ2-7	CASSHKSGTPPHEQYF	TGTGCCAGCAGCCACAAGTCCGGGACTCCACCCCACGAGCAGTACTTC
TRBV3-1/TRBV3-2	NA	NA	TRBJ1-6	CASRLKGDNSPLHF	TGTGCCAGCAGACTAAAGGGGGATAATTCACCCCTCCACTTT
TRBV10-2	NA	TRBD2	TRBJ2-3	CATTGLAGVTDTQYF	TGCGCCACCACCGGACTAGCGGGGGTCACAGATACGCAGTATTTT
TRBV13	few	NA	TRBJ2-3	CASSSTSTDTQYF	TGTGCCAGCAGTTCCACTAGCACAGATACGCAGTATTTT
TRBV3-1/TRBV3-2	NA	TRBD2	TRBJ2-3	CASSRGGQDTDTQYF	TGTGCCTCAAGTCGGGGGGGGCAGGACACAGATACGCAGTATTTT
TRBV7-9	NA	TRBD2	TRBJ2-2	CASSSGLAHEGELFF	TGTGCCAGCAGCTCGGGACTAGCGCATGAAGGGGAGCTGTTTTTT
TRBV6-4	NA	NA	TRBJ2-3	CASIHFDTSNITDTQYF	TGTGCCAGCATCCACTTTGACACGTCGAACATCACAGATACGCAGTATTTT
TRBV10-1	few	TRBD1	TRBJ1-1	CASSESGAQGAEAFF	TGCGCCAGCAGTGAGTCAGGGGCCCAGGGGGCTGAAGCTTTCTTT
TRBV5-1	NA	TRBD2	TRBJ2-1	CASSLSPSGGARNEQFF	TGCGCCAGCAGCTTGTCCCCAAGCGGGGGGGCTAGAAATGAGCAGTTCTTC
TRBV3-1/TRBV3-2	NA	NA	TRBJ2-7	CASSQTGSGEQYF	TGTGCCAGCAGCCAGACAGGTTCCGGCGAGCAGTACTTC
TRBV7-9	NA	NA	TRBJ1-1	CASSTDYRAEAFF	TGTGCCAGCAGCACCGACTACCGGGCCGAAGCTTTCTTT
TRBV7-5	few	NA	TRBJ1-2	CASSRTGWDGYTF	TGTGCCAGCAGCCGGACAGGGTGGGATGGCTACACCTTC
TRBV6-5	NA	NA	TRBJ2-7	CAAPIEEGSYEQYF	TGTGCCGCCCCTATTGAGGAGGGCTCCTACGAGCAGTACTTC
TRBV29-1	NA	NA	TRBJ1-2	CSVVGEEGSLTSNGYTF	TGCAGCGTTGTTGGGGAGGAAGGATCACTCACGAGTAATGGCTACACCTTC
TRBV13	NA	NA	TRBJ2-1	CASSSITSINEQFF	TGTGCCAGCAGCTCGATCACTAGCATCAATGAGCAGTTCTTC
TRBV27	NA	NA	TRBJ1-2	CASSLGSQNGYTF	TGTGCCAGCAGCCTCGGGTCTCAAAATGGCTACACCTTC
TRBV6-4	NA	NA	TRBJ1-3	CASRIQGENTIYF	TGTGCCAGCAGAATACAGGGAGAAAACACCATATATTTT
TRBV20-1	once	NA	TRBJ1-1	CSASRQLGAFF	TGCAGTGCCTCTAGACAGCTTGGAGCTTTCTTT
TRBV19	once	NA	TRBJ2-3	CASSIRREITDTQYF	TGTGCCAGTAGTATCCGCCGGGAGATCACAGATACGCAGTATTTT
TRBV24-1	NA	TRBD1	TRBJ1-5	CATSPGGSNQPQHF	TGTGCCACCAGCCCAGGGGGGAGCAATCAGCCCCAGCATTTT
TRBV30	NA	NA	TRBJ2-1	CAWSRGGNNEQFF	TGTGCCTGGAGTAGGGGGGGCAACAATGAGCAGTTCTTC
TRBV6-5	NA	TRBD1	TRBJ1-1	CASSPGTGVGTEAFF	TGTGCCAGCAGCCCCGGGACAGGGGTGGGCACTGAAGCTTTCTTT
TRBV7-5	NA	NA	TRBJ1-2	CASSLPLGGGYTF	TGTGCCAGCAGCTTACCCTTGGGAGGGGGCTACACCTTC
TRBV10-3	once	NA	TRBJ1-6	CAISESEGLPLHF	TGTGCCATCAGTGAGTCGGAGGGTTTACCCCTCCACTTT
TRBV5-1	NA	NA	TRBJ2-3	CASSRQSTDTQYF	TGCGCCAGCAGCCGTCAGAGCACAGATACGCAGTATTTT
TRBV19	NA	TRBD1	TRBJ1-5	CASSGGENNQPQHF	TGTGCCAGCTCAGGGGGCGAGAACAATCAGCCCCAGCATTTT
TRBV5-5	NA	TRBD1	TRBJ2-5	CASSFGSTGGRETQYF	TGTGCCAGCAGCTTCGGGAGCACAGGGGGCCGAGAGACCCAGTACTTC
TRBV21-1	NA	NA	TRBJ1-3	CASRDPNLSGNTIYF	TGTGCCAGCAGAGATCCTAACCTCTCTGGAAACACCATATATTTT